One and the same sample provided the 6 T cell receptor beta chains below, sequenced in a study of blood T cell repertoires in COVID-19. Assay used: immunoSEQ multiplex PCR; TCRdb lists only in-frame clones, some missing. The sample holds 200,000 to 250,000 clones, roughly 90% seen once. The sequenced sample was PBMCs or T cells enriched from blood (not recorded which). The source is a man younger than 40 who had been exposed to COVID-19.

This clone was seen more than once but under ten times. The gene calls are TRBV3-1 (or the pseudogene TRBV3-2) and TRBJ1-6; D ambiguous. The CDR3 consists of 13 residues. Germline loops: CDR1 LGHDT, CDR2 YNNKEL (reference sequence). V lost 3 bases and J 6 bases, leaving 6 bases between the germline ends. CDR3: CASSHGVNSPLHF. The CDR3 DNA sequence: TGTGCCAGCAGCCACGGGGTTAATTCACCCCTCCACTTT.

V and J are TRBV2 and TRBJ1-3; D perhaps matches TRBD1 (5 bases). From germline, CDR1 is SNHLY and CDR2 FYNNEI. V lost 3 bases, J lost 0 bases, and 21 bases lay in between. This CDR3 is 19 amino acids long. CDR3 sequence: CASSDLGSGATNSGNTIYF. CDR3 nucleotide sequence: TGTGCCAGCAGTGACCTTGGCTCTGGGGCCACGAACTCTGGAAACACCATATATTTT.

The chain recombines TRBV3-1 (or the pseudogene TRBV3-2) with TRBJ1-3; D may be TRBD1 (5 bases). The CDR3 consists of 18 residues. Germline V gene sequence: CDR1 LGHDT, CDR2 YNNKEL (reference sequence). The V gene lost 5 bases and the J gene lost 0 bases, with 20 bases spanning the gap. DNA for the CDR3: TGTGCCAGCAGCGCCCGAACGGGGGGTCTCCACTCTGGAAACACCATATATTTT. Its protein is CASSARTGGLHSGNTIYF.

This chain uses TRBV5-5 with TRBJ2-2; TRBD1 matches at 8 bases. Germline assignment: CDR1 SGHKS and CDR2 YYEKEE (reference sequence). With V trimmed by 4 bases and J by 2 bases, 7 bases remained unmatched. The CDR3 is 16 amino acids. CDR3 amino acids: CASSGGQGKNTGELFF. The CDR3 bases are TGTGCCAGCAGCGGAGGACAGGGTAAAAACACCGGGGAGCTGTTTTTT. Combining the CDR3 with reference TRBV5-5 and TRBJ2-2 gives the whole variable domain DAGVTQSPTHLIKTRGQQVTLRCSPISGHKSVSWYQQVLGQGPQFIFQYYEKEERGRGNFPDRFSARQFPNYSSELNVNALLLGDSALYLCASSGGQGKNTGELFFGEGSRLTVL.

The chain employs TRBV15 and TRBJ2-3; 10 bases match TRBD2. Germline lookup yields CDR1 LNHNV and CDR2 YYDKDF (reference sequence). V lost 11 bases to trimming and J lost 3 bases; unmatched junction nucleotides: 5. The CDR3 sequence is 13 residues long. CDR3 in amino acids: CAAASGGTDTQYF. The CDR3 DNA reads as TGTGCCGCCGCTAGCGGGGGTACAGATACGCAGTATTTT.

The rearrangement links TRBV7-9 to TRBJ2-1; 7 nucleotides agree with TRBD2. Germline CDR1 reads SEHNR; CDR2 reads FQNEAQ (reference sequence). Losses at the gene ends were 3 bases for V and 0 bases for J; bases not matched to a gene: 5. CDR3 length: 16 amino acids. The CDR3, as DNA: TGTGCCAGCAGCTTCCTCCCGGGGGGCTCCTACAATGAGCAGTTCTTC. It yields the protein CASSFLPGGSYNEQFF.